These 29 T cell receptor beta chains originate from one sample sequenced in a study of cytomegalovirus exposure and HLA in healthy donors. PCR involved 60 Vbeta and 13 Jbeta primers. The method was immunoSEQ multiplex PCR; TCRdb's version includes in-frame clones alone and lacks a portion of them. The sample yields 85,000 to 90,000 clones, 65% to 75% seen once. The specimen sequenced was PBMCs. The source of these receptors is a man in his thirties or forties in good health and CMV-seronegative.

This clone was seen just once. The genes are TRBV30 and TRBJ2-1; 7 nucleotides match TRBD2. Looked up from germline, CDR1 is GTSNPN and CDR2 is SVGIG (reference sequence). The CDR3 loop spans 16 amino acids. With 2 bases clipped from V and 7 bases from J, the junction kept 14 bases outside the gene matches. CDR3 DNA: TGTGCCTGGAGTTCGCCTCCGGGGACTAAACGGAATGAGCAGTTCTTC. Translating gives CAWSSPPGTKRNEQFF.

CDR3 region: CASSQMWRANTGELFF. The CDR3 DNA is TGCGCCAGCAGCCAAATGTGGCGGGCGAACACCGGGGAGCTGTTTTTT. The chain uses TRBV4-1 and TRBJ2-2, with D possibly being TRBD2 (5 bases). CDR1 and CDR2 (germline): MGHRA, YSYEKL. This CDR3 region has 16 residues. V lost 2 bases to trimming and J lost 0 bases, with 10 bases between them.

The chain employs TRBV2 and TRBJ2-5; D is perhaps TRBD2 (6 bases). The germline CDR1 and CDR2 sequences are SNHLY and FYNNEI. The CDR3 runs to 13 residues. V lost 7 bases, J lost 2 bases, and 11 bases lay in between. The CDR3, as DNA: TGTGCCAGCAACTTAGCGGTGCAAGAGACCCAGTACTTC. Translated, it gives CASNLAVQETQYF.

This clone showed up just a few times. The chain is built from TRBV19 and TRBJ1-1; D not resolved. The CDR3 loop spans 12 amino acids. The germline V gene has CDR1 LNHDA and CDR2 SQIVND (reference sequence). V lost 5 bases, J lost 10 bases, and 14 bases lay in between. The CDR3 region has the DNA TGTGCCAGTAGTCCTGATAGACTCGGAGCTTTCTTT. Translating gives CASSPDRLGAFF.

The chain recombines TRBV5-4 with TRBJ1-4; TRBD1 matches at 7 bases. The CDR3 totals 15 residues. J was trimmed by 7 bases and V by 4 bases; bases with no gene match: 10. CDR1 SGHNT and CDR2 YYREEE come from the germline V gene (reference sequence). In DNA, the CDR3 is TGTGCCAGCAGCCTTCGGGGACAGAAGTCTGAAAAACTGTTTTTT. Translated: CASSLRGQKSEKLFF.

Remarks on this clone: An end of the junction does not agree with germline; a read error may underlie this. The chain couples TRBV30 to TRBJ1-2; 9 nucleotides line up with TRBD1. The CDR3 is 15 amino acids. The V gene's germline CDR1 is GTSNPN and CDR2 SVGIG (reference sequence). CDR3 residues: CAWSRDRGKGYGYPF. The CDR3 region has the DNA TGTGCCTGGAGTAGAGACAGGGGGAAAGGCTATGGCTACCCCTTC.

V and J are TRBV30 and TRBJ1-5, with TRBD1 matching over 9 bases. V lost 5 bases and J lost 7; bases outside the gene matches: 6. The CDR3 covers 13 residues. Germline V CDR1 and CDR2: GTSNPN, SVGIG (reference sequence). This CDR3 is CAWSPGQGQPQHF. Written as DNA, the CDR3 is TGTGCCTGGTCACCGGGACAGGGACAGCCCCAGCATTTT.

This clone was seen a few times. The chain combines TRBV2 with TRBJ2-3; D possibly corresponds to TRBD1 (5 bases). CDR1 is SNHLY, CDR2 FYNNEI, per germline. With 4 bases removed from V and 5 bases from J, the gap between germline ends came to 16 bases. The CDR3 consists of 15 residues. CDR3 sequence (DNA): TGTGCCAGCAGTGGAACTCCCCGGCAGGGAGATACGCAGTATTTT. It codes for CASSGTPRQGDTQYF.

This chain joins TRBV2 and TRBJ1-2, with 7 positions matching TRBD1. The trim removed 2 bases at V and 2 bases at J, leaving 5 bases unmatched. This CDR3 is 15 amino acids long. CDR1 and CDR2 from the germline V gene are SNHLY and FYNNEI. CDR3 coding DNA: TGTGCCAGCAGTGAATGGAAGGGGGCGAACTATGGCTACACCTTC. As protein: CASSEWKGANYGYTF.

The chain joins TRBV6-1 to TRBJ2-7; 9 nucleotides line up with TRBD1. The CDR3 spans 12 residues. Germline V gene lookup returns CDR1 MNHNS and CDR2 SASEGT. The CDR3 is CAGGTGMNEQYF. CDR3 sequence (DNA): TGTGCGGGGGGGACAGGGATGAACGAGCAGTACTTC.

CDR3 sequence reads: CASSGRGQGLSQPQHF. CDR3 DNA sequence: TGCGCCAGCAGTGGGCGGGGACAGGGCTTAAGTCAGCCCCAGCATTTT. This chain connects TRBV10-2 to TRBJ1-5; 9 bases are shared with TRBD1. CDR1 is WSHSY and CDR2 is SAAADI in the germline V gene. The CDR3 runs to 16 residues. J gave up 6 bases and V 4 bases, and 10 bases lay outside the gene matches.

The chain combines TRBV2 with TRBJ2-3; D perhaps matches TRBD2 (5 bases). V was cut by 0 bases and J by 9 bases, with 10 bases left in between. The CDR3 consists of 13 residues. Germline assignment: CDR1 SNHLY and CDR2 FYNNEI. The CDR3 reads CASSEANSGTQYF. The CDR3, as DNA: TGTGCCAGCAGTGAAGCCAACAGCGGAACGCAGTATTTT.

This chain uses TRBV5-8 with TRBJ1-5, with 9 nucleotides matching TRBD1. Germline values: CDR1 SGHTS, CDR2 YDEGEE. The CDR3 is 15 amino acids. V was clipped by 4 bases and J by 7 bases; unmatched bases: 9. CDR3 in amino acids: CASSGGWDRVQPQHF. CDR3 coding DNA: TGTGCCAGCAGCGGGGGGTGGGACAGGGTCCAGCCCCAGCATTTT.

V usage is TRBV7-3 and J usage is TRBJ2-5; D is uncertain. Germline V gene lookup returns CDR1 SGHTA and CDR2 FQGTGA. Trimming took 0 bases from V and 5 from J, leaving 7 bases between them. The CDR3 has 13 residues. The CDR3 DNA follows: TGTGCCAGCAGCTTAACTCAGTTTGAGACCCAGTACTTC. This sequence encodes CASSLTQFETQYF. The full variable domain, rest sourced from reference TRBV7-3 and TRBJ2-5, is GAGVSQTPSNKVTEKGKYVELRCDPISGHTALYWYRQSLGQGPEFLIYFQGTGAADDSGLPNDRFFAVRPEGSVSTLKIQRTERGDSAVYLCASSLTQFETQYFGPGTRLLVL.

The genes are TRBV5-1 and TRBJ2-3; perhaps TRBD1 as D (5 bases). V lost 6 bases and J lost 3, with 11 bases in between. Germline-derived CDR1 and CDR2 are SGHRS and YFSETQ. The CDR3 is made up of 13 amino acids. For the CDR3, the DNA is TGCGCCAGCATTGAAGGGGTGACAGATACGCAGTATTTT. Protein sequence: CASIEGVTDTQYF.

J is TRBJ1-5 and V is TRBV5-1; D possibly corresponds to TRBD1 (5 bases). The CDR3 totals 14 residues. Trimming took off 4 bases at V and 0 bases at J, with 8 bases between the two ends. Germline CDR1 and CDR2: SGHRS and YFSETQ. The CDR3 DNA reads as TGCGCCAGCAGCCGAGACAGTAGCAATCAGCCCCAGCATTTT. Translated: CASSRDSSNQPQHF.

J is TRBJ2-7 and V is TRBV19; maybe TRBD1 (5 bases). The CDR3 spans 15 residues. V was clipped by 1 base and J by 2 bases, with 12 bases between them. In germline, CDR1 is LNHDA, CDR2 SQIVND (reference sequence). In DNA form, the CDR3 reads TGTGCCAGTAGTATAGCCCTAGACAGTACCTACGAGCAGTACTTC. This sequence encodes CASSIALDSTYEQYF.

This chain links TRBV6-6 with TRBJ2-7, with D hard to call. Per the germline V gene, CDR1 is MNHNY and CDR2 is SVGAGI (reference sequence). The CDR3 consists of 13 residues. Trimming stripped 8 bases from V and 0 bases from J, with 11 bases between. The CDR3 nucleotides read TGTGCCAGCCTCGGAGATTCCTCCTACGAGCAGTACTTC. Protein sequence: CASLGDSSYEQYF.

The CDR3 reads CASSLARGGAETGELFF. CDR3 bases: TGTGCCAGCAGCTTGGCCCGCGGCGGGGCAGAAACCGGGGAGCTGTTTTTT. The V and J genes are TRBV5-4 and TRBJ2-2; tentative D call: TRBD2 (6 bases). In germline, CDR1 is SGHNT, CDR2 YYREEE (reference sequence). V lost 0 bases and J lost 5, with 17 bases in between. The CDR3 sequence is 17 residues long.

This clone was seen only a few times. The chain couples TRBV2 to TRBJ2-5; TRBD1 aligns across 10 bases. This CDR3 has 12 residues. Germline assignment: CDR1 SNHLY and CDR2 FYNNEI. V was pared by 6 bases and J by 5 bases, with 0 bases of the junction left unmatched. In DNA form, the CDR3 reads TGTGCCAGCAGGGGACAGGGGGAGACCCAGTACTTC. Translated, it gives CASRGQGETQYF.

This clone has more than one count but fewer than ten. V is TRBV25-1 and J is TRBJ1-3, with D possibly being TRBD1 (6 bases). Germline V gene data show CDR1 as MGHDK and CDR2 as SYGVNS. The CDR3 length is 16 residues. V gave up 2 bases and J gave up 2 bases, with 13 bases separating them. CDR3 nucleotides: TGTGCCAGCAGTGAAGAGAAAGGGGACACTGGAAACACCATATATTTT. Its translation is CASSEEKGDTGNTIYF.

This clone was seen only once. The V call is TRBV19, the J call TRBJ1-1, with D possibly matching TRBD1 (5 bases). This CDR3 has 15 amino acids. CDR1 and CDR2 (germline): LNHDA, SQIVND (reference sequence). The V end was cut by 3 bases, the J end by 0 bases, with 11 bases between. CDR3 coding DNA: TGTGCCAGTAGTATGGGGGGGGGAATGAACACTGAAGCTTTCTTT. It encodes CASSMGGGMNTEAFF.

Points on this clone: The junction departs from the called germline gene at one end, perhaps through a read error. The chain joins TRBV4-1 to TRBJ2-7; TRBD2 matches 7 bases. The length of the CDR3 is 15 residues. Germline V lookup: CDR1 MGHRA, CDR2 YSYEKL. The CDR3 sequence: CASSQGGWEGYEQYF. The CDR3 nucleotides are TGCGCCAGCAGCCAAGGAGGCTGGGAGGGGTACGAACAGTACTTC.

CDR3 residues: CASSFGGGLGRLNEQFF. DNA for the CDR3: TGTGCCAGCAGCTTTGGAGGGGGACTAGGAAGGCTCAATGAGCAGTTCTTC. The chain is built from TRBV14 and TRBJ2-1; the match to TRBD2 covers 8 bases. The CDR3 runs 17 residues. Germline CDR1 SGHDN, CDR2 FVKESK. Trimming at V came to 5 bases and at J to 6 bases, leaving 15 bases not matched to a gene. The variable domain in full, completed from reference TRBV14 and TRBJ2-1, reads EAGVTQFPSHSVIEKGQTVTLRCDPISGHDNLYWYRRVMGKEIKFLLHFVKESKQDESGMPNNRFLAERTGGTYSTLKVQPAELEDSGVYFCASSFGGGLGRLNEQFFGPGTRLTVL.

The chain couples TRBV5-1 to TRBJ1-1, with D perhaps TRBD1 (5 bases). The V gene lost 2 bases and the J gene lost 2 bases, with 7 bases spanning the gap. Germline-derived CDR1 and CDR2 are SGHRS and YFSETQ. This CDR3 spans 13 amino acids. In nucleotides, the CDR3 is TGCGCCAGCAGCTTTGACAGAAACACTGAAGCTTTCTTT. It specifies CASSFDRNTEAFF. Full variable domain (rest looked up from reference TRBV5-1 and TRBJ1-1): KAGVTQTPRYLIKTRGQQVTLSCSPISGHRSVSWYQQTPGQGLQFLFEYFSETQRNKGNFPGRFSGRQFSNSRSEMNVSTLELGDSALYLCASSFDRNTEAFFGQGTRLTVV.

The chain couples TRBV25-1 to TRBJ1-5, with 7 bases matching TRBD1. The CDR3 is 18 residues long. V lost 1 base, J lost 4 bases, and 13 bases stayed unmatched. The germline V gene has CDR1 MGHDK and CDR2 SYGVNS. CDR3 amino acids: CASSESEPQGIGNQPQHF. CDR3 nucleotide sequence: TGTGCCAGCAGTGAATCTGAACCACAGGGGATAGGAAATCAGCCCCAGCATTTT.

The chain has TRBV7-6 and TRBJ1-1; TRBD1 matches at 9 bases. Germline trimming cut 4 bases from V and 0 bases from J; bases unmatched to any gene: 3. The germline CDR1 and CDR2 sequences are SGHVS and FNYEAQ. This CDR3 comprises 15 residues. The CDR3 bases are TGTGCCAGCAGCTCAACAGGGGGCGTGAACACTGAAGCTTTCTTT. It translates to CASSSTGGVNTEAFF.

The CDR3 DNA reads as TGTGCCAGCAGCTTGTCCGCGGGGGACGCAGATACGCAGTATTTT. Residues: CASSLSAGDADTQYF. J is TRBJ2-3 and V is TRBV5-4, with 7 nucleotides matching TRBD2. Germline V gene sequence: CDR1 SGHNT, CDR2 YYREEE (reference sequence). V lost 1 base, J lost 4 bases, and 6 bases stayed unmatched. CDR3 length: 15 amino acids.

J is TRBJ1-1 and V is TRBV4-1; 9 bases line up with TRBD1. With V trimmed by 1 base and J by 9 bases, 6 bases remained unmatched. The CDR3 runs to 14 residues. Germline assignment: CDR1 MGHRA and CDR2 YSYEKL. CDR3 nucleotide sequence: TGCGCCAGCAGCCAAGGGACAGGGGCGGGACAAGCTTTCTTT. Amino acid sequence: CASSQGTGAGQAFF.